The entry below describes one T cell receptor (beta chain). This sample was taken from a study of control samples from healthy donors and cancer patients. Sequenced by immunoSEQ multiplex PCR; TCRdb stores in-frame clones only, minus some. This sample has around 200,000 clones, with approximately 95% found just once. The source of this sequence is a young man in good health. Sequencing input: blood.

This chain's CDR3 is CASSKARQLRSYEQYF. The CDR3 region has the DNA TGTGCCAGCAGCAAAGCGCGACAATTAAGGTCTTACGAGCAGTACTTC. The gene calls are TRBV21-1 and TRBJ2-7; TRBD1 reflects the table's D call only, with no check against the DNA. TRBV21-1 is annotated as a pseudogene. This CDR3 contains 16 residues.